This entry lists 15 T cell receptor beta chains sequenced from one sample in a study of cytomegalovirus exposure and HLA in healthy donors (dated by TCRdb to about 2017). Libraries came from the immunoSEQ multiplex PCR assay. For the multiplex PCR, a mixture combining 60 forward primers for TCR Vbeta segments and 13 reverse primers for TCR Jbeta segments was used. Imported from immuneACCESS, the table was reduced by TCRdb to in-frame sequences with V and J called. These copies leave out some clones; in studies compared against another copy, an unresolved V gene accounts for under half, and the cause of the remainder is not known. The table for this sample lists 150,000 to 200,000 clones; about three quarters of them were counted only once. The ten largest clones take up approximately 2.4% of the sample. What was sequenced was PBMCs. These receptors were taken from a woman aged 40 to 50 in good health and CMV-seropositive.

V is TRBV7-2 and J is TRBJ2-1, with 7 nucleotides matching TRBD2. The junction had 15 bases not matched to a gene; V was cut back by 10 bases and J by 9 bases. CDR1 and CDR2 (germline): SGHTA, FQGNSA. The CDR3 runs to 14 residues. The CDR3 bases are TGTGCCACCTCGGCAGGGCGGGAGAAGAGTGAGCAGTTCTTC. Residues: CATSAGREKSEQFF.

V gene TRBV7-2 combines with J gene TRBJ1-2; possible D gene TRBD1, 6 bases. Germline V gene lookup returns CDR1 SGHTA and CDR2 FQGNSA. Deletions cut 5 bases from V and 5 bases from J, with 18 bases between. CDR3 length: 15 amino acids. The CDR3 DNA reads as TGTGCCAGCAGCCCAAGGACAGCGCTGGGGTATGGCTACACCTTC. Its translation: CASSPRTALGYGYTF.

Only a few counts were recorded for this clone. The CDR3 nucleotides are TGTGCCAGCAGTTTTCCTCAGGGTGGCTACACCTTC. Translated: CASSFPQGGYTF. The chain links TRBV28 to TRBJ1-2, with a tentative D call TRBD1 (5 bases). This CDR3 region has 12 residues. V was pared by 3 bases and J by 7 bases, with 9 bases between. Germline V lookup: CDR1 MDHEN, CDR2 SYDVKM.

The CDR3 region is CASSLTQGSYEQYF. The CDR3 DNA reads TGTGCCAGCAGCTTAACGCAGGGTAGCTACGAGCAGTACTTC. V is TRBV7-2 and J is TRBJ2-7; D is possibly TRBD1 (5 bases). The CDR3 contains 14 residues. Trimming took 2 bases from V and 3 from J, leaving 11 bases between them. Germline CDR1 SGHTA, CDR2 FQGNSA.

The gene calls are TRBV7-9 and TRBJ2-7; 10 nucleotides match TRBD1. J lost 3 bases, V lost 3 bases, and 2 bases had no gene match. Germline-derived CDR1 and CDR2 are SEHNR and FQNEAQ (reference sequence). The CDR3 contains 14 residues. CDR3 amino acids: CASSFRTGGYEQYF. The DNA for the CDR3 is TGTGCCAGCAGCTTCCGGACAGGGGGCTACGAGCAGTACTTC.

The chain links TRBV25-1 to TRBJ1-2; tentative D call: TRBD1 (5 bases). This CDR3 contains 16 residues. Germline V lookup: CDR1 MGHDK, CDR2 SYGVNS. V was pared by 1 base and J by 1 base, with 13 bases between. The CDR3 bases are TGTGCCAGCAGTGAATTTTCAGGGAGGGATAACTATGGCTACACCTTC. Translated, it gives CASSEFSGRDNYGYTF.

The chain is built from TRBV7-9 and TRBJ2-2; weak D call: TRBD2 (6 bases). Deletions cut 7 bases from V and 2 bases from J, with 23 bases between. The germline CDR1 and CDR2 sequences are SEHNR and FQNEAQ (reference sequence). The CDR3 extends over 18 amino acids. The CDR3 nucleotides read TGTGCCAGCATCCCTATTACGGCGGGGACGGTTAACACCGGGGAGCTGTTTTTT. It codes for CASIPITAGTVNTGELFF.

This chain connects TRBV18 to TRBJ2-7; 9 positions agree with TRBD2. The junction had 10 bases not matched to a gene; V was cut back by 6 bases and J by 1 base. The CDR3 has 16 residues. Per the germline V gene, CDR1 is KGHSH and CDR2 is LQKENI. CDR3 amino acids: CASSGGVAGESYEQYF. Here the CDR3 DNA reads TGTGCCAGCTCCGGAGGGGTAGCGGGAGAATCCTACGAGCAGTACTTC.

The J gene is TRBJ1-2, the V gene TRBV7-2; a weak D match, TRBD1 (6 bases). Deletions cut 4 bases from V and 5 bases from J, with 17 bases between. Germline CDR1 and CDR2: SGHTA and FQGNSA. The CDR3 is 15 amino acids. CDR3 nucleotide sequence: TGTGCCAGCAGCTCCTATTATGGGGGCAGTTATGGCTACACCTTC. This encodes CASSSYYGGSYGYTF.

This clone was found once. This chain joins TRBV7-2 and TRBJ2-7; 9 bases match TRBD2. Germline V gives CDR1 SGHTA, CDR2 FQGNSA. The CDR3 is made up of 14 amino acids. V was pared by 4 bases and J by 7 bases, with 8 bases of the junction left unmatched. CDR3 in DNA: TGTGCCAGCAGCTATGATAGCGGGAGCGGGGAGCAGTACTTC. Protein: CASSYDSGSGEQYF.

The chain employs TRBV18 and TRBJ1-3, with 9 bases fitting TRBD1. Germline-derived CDR1 and CDR2 are KGHSH and LQKENI. The V segment lost 4 bases and the J segment 0 bases; nucleotides outside the gene matches: 4. This CDR3 has 16 amino acids. The chain's CDR3 is CASSQGQGRSGNTIYF. The CDR3 DNA is TGTGCCAGCTCACAAGGACAGGGGCGCTCTGGAAACACCATATATTTT.

The chain is built from TRBV7-9 and TRBJ1-6; 9 positions match TRBD1. CDR1 is SEHNR, CDR2 FQNEAQ, per germline (reference sequence). Losses at the gene ends were 1 base for V and 7 bases for J; bases not matched to a gene: 2. This CDR3 is 15 amino acids long. The CDR3 bases are TGTGCCAGCAGCTTAGGGGACAGGGCGAATTCACCCCTCCACTTT. Its protein product is CASSLGDRANSPLHF.

The chain joins TRBV11-2 to TRBJ2-1; D possibly corresponds to TRBD2 (5 bases). The CDR3 length is 14 residues. Per the germline V gene, CDR1 is SGHAT and CDR2 is FQNNGV. V lost 6 bases to trimming and J lost 6 bases, with 15 bases between them. CDR3 region: CASSPVRGANEQFF. The CDR3 nucleotides read TGTGCCAGCAGTCCTGTCCGGGGTGCCAATGAGCAGTTCTTC.

The V gene is TRBV30, the J gene TRBJ2-3; weak D call: TRBD2 (6 bases). The CDR3 sequence is 14 residues long. Trimming stripped 6 bases from V and 0 bases from J, with 13 bases between. Germline V lookup: CDR1 GTSNPN, CDR2 SVGIG (reference sequence). For the CDR3, the DNA is TGTGCCTGCGGTAGCGGCCTTAGCACAGATACGCAGTATTTT. Its protein product is CACGSGLSTDTQYF. The variable domain in full, with the rest retrieved from reference TRBV30 and TRBJ2-3, is SQTIHQWPATLVQPVGSPLSLECTVEGTSNPNLYWYRQAAGRGLQLLFYSVGIGQISSEVPQNLSASRPQDRQFILSSKKLLLSDSGFYLCACGSGLSTDTQYFGPGTRLTVL.

The chain links TRBV9 to TRBJ2-7; D gene unclear. The germline V and J ends were trimmed by 2 bases and 5 bases, with 14 bases remaining between them. CDR1 is SGDLS and CDR2 is YYNGEE in the germline V gene. The CDR3 is made up of 14 amino acids. Here the CDR3 DNA reads TGTGCCAGCAGCGTCGGTGACGGAGTGGACGAGCAGTACTTC. Its translation is CASSVGDGVDEQYF.